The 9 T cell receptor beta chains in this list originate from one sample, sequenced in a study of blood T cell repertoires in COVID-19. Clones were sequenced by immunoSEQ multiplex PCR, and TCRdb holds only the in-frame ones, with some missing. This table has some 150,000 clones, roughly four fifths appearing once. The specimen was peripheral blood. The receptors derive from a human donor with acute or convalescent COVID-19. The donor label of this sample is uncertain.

The CDR3 DNA reads as TGTGCCAGTAGTACCCGGCCGAGGGACAGCACTTATGGCTACACCTTC. Translated: CASSTRPRDSTYGYTF. The J gene is TRBJ1-2, the V gene TRBV19; 7 bases match TRBD1. V shed 4 bases and J 5 bases; nucleotides not matched to a gene: 13. Germline loops: CDR1 LNHDA, CDR2 SQIVND (reference sequence). This CDR3 region has 16 residues.

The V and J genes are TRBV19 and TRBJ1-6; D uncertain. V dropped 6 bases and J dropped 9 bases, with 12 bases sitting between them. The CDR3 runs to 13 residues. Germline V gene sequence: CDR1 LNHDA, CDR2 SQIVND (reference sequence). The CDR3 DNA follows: TGTGCCAGTAGGCCCGGAGAGGGTTCACCCCTCCACTTT. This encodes CASRPGEGSPLHF.

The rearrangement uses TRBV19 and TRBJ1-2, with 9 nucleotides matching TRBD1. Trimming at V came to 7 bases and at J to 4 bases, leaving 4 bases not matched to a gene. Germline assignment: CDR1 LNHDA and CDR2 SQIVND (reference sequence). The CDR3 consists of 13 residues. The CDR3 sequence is CASTRGQGYGYTF. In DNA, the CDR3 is TGTGCCAGTACTCGGGGACAGGGCTATGGCTACACCTTC.

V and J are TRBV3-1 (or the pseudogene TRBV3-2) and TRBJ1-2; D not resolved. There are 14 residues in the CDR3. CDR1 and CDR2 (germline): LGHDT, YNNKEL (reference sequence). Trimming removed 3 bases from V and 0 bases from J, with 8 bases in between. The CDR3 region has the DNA TGTGCCAGCAGCCACTCGATAGCTAACTATGGCTACACCTTC. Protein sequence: CASSHSIANYGYTF.

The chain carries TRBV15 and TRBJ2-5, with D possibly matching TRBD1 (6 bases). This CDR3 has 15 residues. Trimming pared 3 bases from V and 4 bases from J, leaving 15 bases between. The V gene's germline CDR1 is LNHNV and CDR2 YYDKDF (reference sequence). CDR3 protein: CATSSLTGNAETQYF. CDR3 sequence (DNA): TGTGCCACCAGCAGTCTTACAGGGAACGCAGAGACCCAGTACTTC.

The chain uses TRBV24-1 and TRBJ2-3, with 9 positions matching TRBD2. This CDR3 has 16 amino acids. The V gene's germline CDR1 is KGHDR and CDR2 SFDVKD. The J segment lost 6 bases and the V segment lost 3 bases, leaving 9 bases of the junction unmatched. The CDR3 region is CATSDREAGGWDTQYF. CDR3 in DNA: TGTGCCACCAGTGATAGGGAAGCGGGGGGCTGGGATACGCAGTATTTT.

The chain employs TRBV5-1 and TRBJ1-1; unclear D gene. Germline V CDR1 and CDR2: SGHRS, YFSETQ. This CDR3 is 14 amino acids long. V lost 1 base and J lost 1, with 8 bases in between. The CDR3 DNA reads TGCGCCAGCAGCTTGACGTCGGGGAACACTGAAGCTTTCTTT. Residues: CASSLTSGNTEAFF.

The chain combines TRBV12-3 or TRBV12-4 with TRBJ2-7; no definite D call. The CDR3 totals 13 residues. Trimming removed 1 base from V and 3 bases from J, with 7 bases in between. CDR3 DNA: TGTGCCAGCAGTTTAGTTAGTTACTACGAGCAGTACTTC. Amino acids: CASSLVSYYEQYF.

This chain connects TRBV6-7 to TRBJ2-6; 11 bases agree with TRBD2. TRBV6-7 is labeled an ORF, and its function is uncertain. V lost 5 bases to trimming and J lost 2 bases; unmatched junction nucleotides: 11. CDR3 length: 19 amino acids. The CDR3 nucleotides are TGTGCCAGCAGTAAACCGCTAGCGGGGGGCTGTCCTGGGGCCAACGTCCTGACTTTC. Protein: CASSKPLAGGCPGANVLTF.